One sample yielded the 24 T cell receptor beta chains listed below, sequenced in a study of CD8+ T cells in alopecia areata. Treatment here: oral pan-JAK inhibitor, 5-10 mg twice daily. RNA was extracted and reverse transcribed into cDNA as the sequencing template. Here immunoSEQ multiplex PCR was the method, and the copy in TCRdb shows in-frame clones only, minus some. Seen here are under 350,000 clones, roughly 50% observed once, and the top ten hold approximately 1.7%. This material consisted of CD4+ T cells sorted from blood, taken at week 24, from a patient treated with tofacitinib. These receptor sequences come from a human donor with alopecia areata.

The J gene is TRBJ2-7, the V gene TRBV4-1; TRBD1 matches at 12 bases. Germline-derived CDR1 and CDR2 are MGHRA and YSYEKL. With V trimmed by 1 base and J by 6 bases, 7 bases remained unmatched. This CDR3 has 16 residues. CDR3 in amino acids: CASSQVFGTGGREQYF. Written as DNA, the CDR3 is TGCGCCAGCAGCCAAGTTTTTGGGACAGGGGGCCGCGAGCAGTACTTC.

The rearrangement joins TRBV27 to TRBJ2-6, with 7 bases matching TRBD1. Trimming took 3 bases from V and 2 from J; bases not matched to a gene: 1. The V gene's germline CDR1 is MNHEY and CDR2 SMNVEV (reference sequence). The CDR3 sequence is 15 residues long. Here the CDR3 DNA reads TGTGCCAGCAGTTTCGACAGGGCTGGGGCCAACGTCCTGACTTTC. It specifies CASSFDRAGANVLTF.

The rearrangement uses TRBV2 and TRBJ1-3; D is ambiguous. The V gene's germline CDR1 is SNHLY and CDR2 FYNNEI. The CDR3 extends over 12 amino acids. V was clipped by 6 bases and J by 0 bases, with 3 bases between them. Written as DNA, the CDR3 is TGTGCCAGCAGATACTCTGGAAACACCATATATTTT. It yields the protein CASRYSGNTIYF. The entire variable domain, with the rest obtained from reference TRBV2 and TRBJ1-3, is as follows: EPEVTQTPSHQVTQMGQEVILRCVPISNHLYFYWYRQILGQKVEFLVSFYNNEISEKSEIFDDQFSVERPDGSNFTLKIRSTKLEDSAMYFCASRYSGNTIYFGEGSWLTVV.

This clone turned up a few times. J is TRBJ2-4 and V is TRBV28, with D possibly called TRBD1 or TRBD2 (5 bases each). Trimming removed 1 base at V and 1 base at J, with 11 bases between. The CDR3 contains 16 residues. Germline V gene lookup returns CDR1 MDHEN and CDR2 SYDVKM. CDR3 in DNA: TGTGCCAGCAGTTTATTTTCTGGGGGTGCCAAAAACATTCAGTACTTC. This encodes CASSLFSGGAKNIQYF.

CDR3 residues: CASSTQGWDTEAFF. As DNA, the CDR3 is TGTGCCAGCAGCACACAGGGTTGGGACACTGAAGCTTTCTTT. The J gene is TRBJ1-1, the V gene TRBV7-3; D is perhaps TRBD1 (6 bases). Trimming shortened V by 5 bases and J by 3 bases, and 13 bases separated the two germline ends. The CDR3 is made up of 14 amino acids. From germline, CDR1 is SGHTA and CDR2 FQGTGA.

This clone appeared a few times. The chain uses TRBV29-1 and TRBJ2-3, with 13 bases matching TRBD2. The CDR3 is made up of 15 amino acids. The V and J ends lost 7 bases and 5 bases, in that order; junction bases with no gene match: 9. The germline CDR1 and CDR2 sequences are SQVTM and ANQGSEA. Here the CDR3 reads CSAALAGGKRDTQYF. The DNA for the CDR3 is TGCAGCGCAGCACTAGCGGGGGGGAAGAGAGATACGCAGTATTTT.

The gene calls are TRBV6-1 and TRBJ2-6; D may be TRBD2 (6 bases). Trimming took 4 bases from V and 2 from J, leaving 15 bases between them. Germline lookup yields CDR1 MNHNS and CDR2 SASEGT. This CDR3 is built from 17 residues. CDR3 nucleotides: TGTGCCAGCAGTGCGCAGGGACTCATTGCTGGGGCCAACGTCCTGACTTTC. Encoded protein: CASSAQGLIAGANVLTF.

This chain uses TRBV4-1 with TRBJ1-6; 7 bases match TRBD1. V trimming: 4 bases; J trimming: 6 bases; junction bases outside the gene matches: 9. The length of the CDR3 is 16 residues. Looked up from germline, CDR1 is MGHRA and CDR2 is YSYEKL. CDR3 DNA: TGCGCCAGCAGCCTTTTAGACAGGGTGATTAATTCACCCCTCCACTTT. It encodes CASSLLDRVINSPLHF.

The V gene is TRBV7-9, the J gene TRBJ2-1; a possible D gene is TRBD2 (6 bases). The germline V gene has CDR1 SEHNR and CDR2 FQNEAQ (reference sequence). CDR3 length: 15 amino acids. The V gene lost 1 base and the J gene lost 6 bases, with 13 bases spanning the gap. CDR3 in amino acids: CASSLGWDSSNEQFF. For the CDR3, the DNA is TGTGCCAGCAGCTTAGGATGGGACTCAAGCAATGAGCAGTTCTTC.

This clone appeared once. This rearrangement joins TRBV4-3 to TRBJ1-2; 7 bases align to TRBD1. Germline CDR1 reads LGHNA; CDR2 reads YSLEER. Unmatched junction bases numbered 2, after V lost 0 bases and J lost 7 bases. The length of the CDR3 is 13 residues. Here the CDR3 reads CASSQERGLGYTF. The CDR3 bases are TGCGCCAGCAGCCAAGAAAGGGGGCTTGGCTACACCTTC.

The chain combines TRBV7-6 with TRBJ2-7, with 10 bases that match TRBD2. The CDR3 consists of 15 residues. The trim removed 5 bases at V and 6 bases at J, leaving 10 bases unmatched. CDR1 is SGHVS and CDR2 is FNYEAQ in the germline V gene. The CDR3 DNA reads TGTGCCAGCAGCGGAAAGGGACTAGCGATATGCGAGCAGTACTTC. Its translation: CASSGKGLAICEQYF.

The CDR3 spells CASWTGTGGAGDTQYF. The CDR3 coding sequence is TGCGCCAGCTGGACCGGGACAGGAGGGGCCGGAGATACGCAGTATTTT. V usage is TRBV5-1 and J usage is TRBJ2-3; 8 nucleotides agree with TRBD1. Germline V lookup: CDR1 SGHRS, CDR2 YFSETQ. CDR3 length: 16 residues. V lost 7 bases to trimming and J lost 5 bases; unmatched junction nucleotides: 15.

In this sample, this clone turned up a few times. The J gene is TRBJ1-5, the V gene TRBV28; tentatively, D is TRBD1 (6 bases). Germline V gene data show CDR1 as MDHEN and CDR2 as SYDVKM. Trimming left V 4 bases short and J 9 bases short, with 16 bases between. The CDR3 sequence is 14 residues long. The CDR3 DNA follows: TGTGCCAGCAGTTCCCCGGGGGGGGGCCGGCCCCAGCATTTT. This codes for CASSSPGGGRPQHF.

The CDR3 here is CASSTPYNEQFF. Here the CDR3 DNA reads TGTGCCAGCAGCACACCCTACAATGAGCAGTTCTTC. This chain joins TRBV7-2 and TRBJ2-1; D call uncertain. The CDR3 contains 12 residues. The V end was cut by 5 bases, the J end by 2 bases, with 4 bases between. Germline CDR1 SGHTA, CDR2 FQGNSA.

This clone came up a few times. The chain employs TRBV5-1 and TRBJ1-4, with D perhaps matching TRBD1 (5 bases). The CDR3 consists of 16 residues. Germline CDR1 and CDR2: SGHRS and YFSETQ. Trimming shortened V by 0 bases and J by 0 bases, and 9 bases separated the two germline ends. The CDR3 reads CASSLEGRATNEKLFF. The CDR3 DNA is TGCGCCAGCAGCTTGGAGGGGAGGGCAACTAATGAAAAACTGTTTTTT.

V usage is TRBV5-1 and J usage is TRBJ1-6; D is unclear. V lost 2 bases to trimming and J lost 7 bases, with 13 bases between them. The CDR3 is 15 residues long. Germline V lookup: CDR1 SGHRS, CDR2 YFSETQ. Here the CDR3 reads CASSFSRVPNSPLHF. CDR3 DNA sequence: TGCGCCAGCAGCTTTAGCCGGGTCCCCAATTCACCCCTCCACTTT.

V usage is TRBV7-9 and J usage is TRBJ1-6; D remains unclear. Germline V CDR1 and CDR2: SEHNR, FQNEAQ (reference sequence). The CDR3 extends over 15 amino acids. V lost 2 bases, J lost 5 bases, and 10 bases lay in between. The CDR3 here is CASSLFGENNSPLHF. The CDR3 nucleotides are TGTGCCAGCAGCTTATTTGGGGAAAATAATTCACCCCTCCACTTT.

The CDR3 loop is CASSQGYSGAAGYGYTF. The CDR3 bases are TGCGCCAGCAGCCAAGGGTACTCAGGGGCCGCGGGCTATGGCTACACCTTC. The chain joins TRBV4-1 to TRBJ1-2; possibly TRBD1 for D (6 bases). Trimming pared 1 base from V and 4 bases from J, leaving 19 bases between. Per germline, CDR1 MGHRA and CDR2 YSYEKL. The CDR3 sequence is 17 residues long.

Comments on this clone: The junction departs from the called germline gene at one end, perhaps through a read error. Other DNA sequences in the same sample also yield this CDR3. V is TRBV29-1 and J is TRBJ2-2; D possibly corresponds to TRBD2 (6 bases). Germline V lookup: CDR1 SQVTM, CDR2 ANQGSEA. The CDR3 is 13 residues long. For the CDR3, the DNA is TGCAGCGCGGGACTTCCCGGAACCGGGGAGCTGTTTTTC. Translation: CSAGLPGTGELFF.

This chain connects TRBV2 to TRBJ1-2; 9 bases are a match to TRBD1. CDR3 size: 13 residues. Germline V gene lookup returns CDR1 SNHLY and CDR2 FYNNEI. V shed 7 bases, J shed 8 bases, and the junction held 8 bases outside the gene matches. The CDR3 DNA is TGTGCCAGCAAACAGGGGGCTGGAGAAGGCTACACCTTC. Protein sequence: CASKQGAGEGYTF.

The chain combines TRBV29-1 with TRBJ2-7; D is perhaps TRBD2 (6 bases). There are 15 residues in the CDR3. Germline values: CDR1 SQVTM, CDR2 ANQGSEA. Trimming took off 7 bases at V and 3 bases at J, with 22 bases between the two ends. The CDR3 sequence: CSAEGGLYLDYEQYF. CDR3 sequence (DNA): TGCAGCGCTGAGGGAGGCCTTTATCTTGACTACGAGCAGTACTTC.

This clone was picked up a small number of times. The chain is built from TRBV6-1 and TRBJ2-7, with D possibly being TRBD1 (6 bases). The V end lost 6 bases, the J end lost 6 bases, and 12 bases lay between the germline ends. The CDR3 sequence is 12 residues long. Germline V gene lookup returns CDR1 MNHNS and CDR2 SASEGT. The CDR3 loop is CASRSTGFEQYF. The CDR3 DNA follows: TGTGCCAGCAGGTCTACAGGGTTCGAGCAGTACTTC.

This chain connects TRBV5-1 to TRBJ2-1; no clear D gene. Germline V gene data show CDR1 as SGHRS and CDR2 as YFSETQ. The CDR3 contains 11 residues. V lost 3 bases to trimming and J lost 13 bases, with 11 bases between them. CDR3 protein: CASSSDWGQFF. The CDR3 DNA follows: TGCGCCAGCAGCTCTGACTGGGGACAGTTCTTC. Looking up the rest from reference TRBV5-1 and TRBJ2-1 gives the full variable domain: KAGVTQTPRYLIKTRGQQVTLSCSPISGHRSVSWYQQTPGQGLQFLFEYFSETQRNKGNFPGRFSGRQFSNSRSEMNVSTLELGDSALYLCASSSDWGQFFGPGTRLTVL.

This chain links TRBV4-1 with TRBJ2-3; unclear D gene. Trimming pared 4 bases from V and 7 bases from J, leaving 9 bases between. The germline gives CDR1 MGHRA, CDR2 YSYEKL. This CDR3 comprises 12 residues. In DNA form, the CDR3 reads TGCGCCAGCAGCCCCCTAGGTCATACGCAGTATTTT. Translation: CASSPLGHTQYF.